This T cell receptor beta chain was recovered during a study of blood T cell repertoires in COVID-19. About the study: From T cells, B-cell-depleted T cells, or PBMCs came the material, which was cDNA or gDNA.

The germline V gene has CDR1 LNHDA and CDR2 SQIVND (reference sequence). This CDR3 contains 19 residues. After removal of 5 bases from V and 5 bases from J, the junction contained 22 bases not matched to a gene. The method was immunoSEQ multiplex PCR; TCRdb's version includes in-frame clones alone and lacks a portion of them. Found here are roughly 34,000 clones, 90% of them singletons; the top ten hold approximately 41%. The sequenced sample was peripheral blood. The chain joins TRBV19 to TRBJ2-7; 9 bases fit TRBD1. This TCR was sampled from a man in his 60s with active or convalescent COVID-19. The CDR3 coding sequence is TGTGCCAGTAGTTCCCCCCCGGACAGGGGTAAAGGTAGGGTCCACGAGCAGTACTTC. Translated: CASSSPPDRGKGRVHEQYF.